This T cell receptor (beta chain) derives from a study of blood T cell repertoires in COVID-19. The wider study: The study drew acute and convalescent COVID-19 samples from the United States, Italy and Spain. The cDNA or gDNA used as material had been derived from T cells, B-cell-depleted T cells, or PBMCs.

Germline CDR1 reads SGHVS; CDR2 reads FQNEAQ. V was clipped by 1 base and J by 4 bases; unmatched bases: 2. The CDR3 consists of 16 residues. Original handling: Using reference gene primer amplification, nucleated cell counts were estimated. TCRdb keeps only in-frame clones here, not all; method: immunoSEQ multiplex PCR. The V and J calls and the clone size are those of that table, but D and trimming were determined from the DNA. The table has some 38,000 clones, about 82% seen once. The chain recombines TRBV7-8 with TRBJ2-2, with TRBD1 identical over 11 bases. This sequence was found in a man aged 60-69 years in a cohort sampled during active COVID-19. Material: peripheral blood. The CDR3 coding sequence is TGTGCCAGCAGCTTAGGAGGACAGGGGGCCACCGGGGAGCTGTTTTTT. It is translated as CASSLGGQGATGELFF.